One sample yielded the 5 T cell receptor beta chains listed below, sequenced in a study of lymphopenia after photon versus proton radiotherapy. Assay used: immunoSEQ multiplex PCR; TCRdb lists only in-frame clones, some missing. This table holds around 150,000 clones, about nine tenths found once. The specimen was peripheral blood, collected from a patient treated with photon-based radiotherapy. These receptors were taken from a man in his fifties or sixties with gastric cancer.

The CDR3 coding sequence is TGTGCCAGCAGCTCGGACAGGGGAACAGATACGCAGTATTTT. Protein sequence: CASSSDRGTDTQYF. The rearrangement links TRBV11-2 to TRBJ2-3; 9 bases fit TRBD1. The CDR3 length is 14 residues. The trim removed 4 bases at V and 3 bases at J, leaving 2 bases unmatched. CDR1 is SGHAT, CDR2 FQNNGV, per germline. Full variable domain (remainder filled in from reference TRBV11-2 and TRBJ2-3): EAGVAQSPRYKIIEKRQSVAFWCNPISGHATLYWYQQILGQGPKLLIQFQNNGVVDDSQLPKDRFSAERLKGVDSTLKIQPAKLEDSAVYLCASSSDRGTDTQYFGPGTRLTVL.

The CDR3 region is CAWTRLQYPSYNEQFF. CDR3 sequence (DNA): TGTGCCTGGACTCGGCTGCAGTACCCCTCTTACAATGAGCAGTTCTTC. V usage is TRBV30 and J usage is TRBJ2-1, with D unresolved. The germline CDR1 and CDR2 sequences are GTSNPN and SVGIG (reference sequence). V was clipped by 4 bases and J by 4 bases, with 20 bases between them. The CDR3 consists of 16 residues. Together with reference TRBV30 and TRBJ2-1, the CDR3 gives the full variable domain: SQTIHQWPATLVQPVGSPLSLECTVEGTSNPNLYWYRQAAGRGLQLLFYSVGIGQISSEVPQNLSASRPQDRQFILSSKKLLLSDSGFYLCAWTRLQYPSYNEQFFGPGTRLTVL.

The chain joins TRBV14 to TRBJ2-5; possible D gene TRBD2, 5 bases. CDR3 length: 15 amino acids. Germline assignment: CDR1 SGHDN and CDR2 FVKESK. The ends were cut back, 4 bases at V and 5 bases at J, with 17 bases in the middle. The CDR3 spells CASSPLRGSGETQYF. CDR3 bases: TGTGCCAGCAGCCCCCTCCGGGGAAGCGGTGAGACCCAGTACTTC.

V is TRBV7-2 and J is TRBJ2-3, with D perhaps matching TRBD1 or TRBD2 (6 bases each). This CDR3 has 14 residues. V lost 5 bases, J lost 3 bases, and 12 bases lay in between. Germline CDR1 reads SGHTA; CDR2 reads FQGNSA. The CDR3 region is CASSRGGWTDTQYF. The CDR3 nucleotides read TGTGCCAGCAGCCGAGGGGGGTGGACAGATACGCAGTATTTT. Using reference TRBV7-2 and TRBJ2-3 for the parts outside the CDR3, the full variable domain is GAGVSQSPSNKVTEKGKDVELRCDPISGHTALYWYRQSLGQGLEFLIYFQGNSAPDKSGLPSDRFSAERTGGSVSTLTIQRTQQEDSAVYLCASSRGGWTDTQYFGPGTRLTVL.

The J gene is TRBJ1-2, the V gene TRBV5-1; 9 bases line up with TRBD1. With 4 bases clipped from V and 3 bases from J, the junction kept 7 bases outside the gene matches. CDR1 SGHRS and CDR2 YFSETQ come from the germline V gene. CDR3 length: 15 residues. This CDR3 reads CASSKPGQGDYGYTF. The CDR3 DNA is TGCGCCAGCAGCAAGCCGGGACAGGGAGACTATGGCTACACCTTC.